These T cell receptor beta chains were read from a single sample in a study of graft-versus-host responses after intestinal transplantation. Produced via immunoSEQ multiplex PCR; TCRdb's table is partial and in-frame only. The table includes approximately 9,500 clones, around 92% detected once. Here the sequenced sample was PBMCs, taken 40 to 45 days after intestinal transplantation. These receptors originate from a human patient who received an intestinal transplant, so some T cells may come from the graft donor. CDR3s include the opening cysteine and the closing phenylalanine or tryptophan. Fields, in order: clone size, D gene, J gene, V gene, CDR3 DNA, CDR3 protein. D genes are given only for firm matches. A row's size may be missing; if present it is once, few, many or a size class.

-,-,TRBJ2-1,TRBV10-3,TGTGCCATCAGTGAGTCGACTCCGGAGCAGTTCTTC,CAISESTPEQFF
-,-,TRBJ2-1,TRBV9,TGTGCCAGCAGCGGGAGCCTTGAGGGGTTGGGGAATGAGCAGTTCTTC,CASSGSLEGLGNEQFF
once,-,TRBJ1-2,TRBV5-6,TGTGCCAGCAGCTCGGGGGGTTTCGGAGGCTACACCTTC,CASSSGGFGGYTF
-,-,TRBJ2-3,TRBV5-6,TGTGCCAGCAGCTTGGCAGCAGATACGCAGTATTTT,CASSLAADTQYF
-,-,TRBJ1-1,TRBV9,TGTGCCAGCAGCGTAGAAGTGAACACTGAAGCTTTCTTT,CASSVEVNTEAFF
-,-,TRBJ2-7,TRBV6-5,TGTGCCAGCAGTTACGGGATACTCTCCTACGAGCAGTACTTC,CASSYGILSYEQYF
-,-,TRBJ1-2,TRBV19,TGTGCCAGTAGTATTTTCGCGAATGGCTACACCTTC,CASSIFANGYTF
-,-,TRBJ1-1,TRBV5-6,TGTGCCAGCAGCTTGGGGGGACCCGGGGCTGAAGCTTTCTTT,CASSLGGPGAEAFF
-,-,TRBJ1-1,TRBV2,TGTGCCAGTCCGGGCCCGAGTGGGGCTTTCTTT,CASPGPSGAFF
-,-,TRBJ1-2,TRBV29-1,TGCAGCGGCCGTTCGCGGGGCTACACTTCGACCTTCTTC,CSGRSRGYTSTFF
-,-,TRBJ1-1,TRBV19,TGTGCCAGTAGTACAAACACAGGTCTGAACACTGAAGCTTTCTTT,CASSTNTGLNTEAFF
-,-,TRBJ1-1,TRBV5-1,TGCGCCAGCAGGGGGACACCCGGGGCGCCCGCTGAAGCTTTCTTT,CASRGTPGAPAEAFF
-,-,TRBJ2-2,TRBV9,TGTGCCAGCAGCTTATCTGCGAACACCGGGGAGCTGTTTTTT,CASSLSANTGELFF
-,-,TRBJ2-7,TRBV2,TGTGCCAGCAGCCAAAGGGCGTTGTTGGGCGAGCAGTACTTC,CASSQRALLGEQYF
-,-,TRBJ1-1,TRBV4-1,TGCGCCAGCAGCCGGCCCCCTGGCAGGGGAGACACTGAAGCTTTCTTT,CASSRPPGRGDTEAFF
-,TRBD2,TRBJ2-5,TRBV5-6,TGTGCCAGCAGCGAACTAGCGGGGGAAGAGACCCAGTACTTC,CASSELAGEETQYF
-,-,TRBJ2-7,TRBV6-1,TGTGCCAGCAGTGACCTCGGGTGGGTTTGGGAGCAGTACTTC,CASSDLGWVWEQYF
-,TRBD2,TRBJ2-1,TRBV5-1,TGCGCCAGCAGCTTGAGGAGCGGGGGACGGCGGGAGCAGTTCTTC,CASSLRSGGRREQFF
-,TRBD2,TRBJ2-7,TRBV5-1,TGCGCCAGCAGCTTGGGGGGGAGGGTCGCCCCGCTCTCCTACGAGCAGTACTTC,CASSLGGRVAPLSYEQYF
-,TRBD2,TRBJ2-1,TRBV9,TGTGCCAGCAGCGTAGGTAGCGGGGCTTACAATGAGCAGTTCTTC,CASSVGSGAYNEQFF
once,TRBD1,TRBJ1-2,TRBV19,TGTGCCAGTAGTATCAGAACAGGGGGCGGTGATGGCTACACCTTC,CASSIRTGGGDGYTF
-,-,TRBJ2-5,TRBV10-3,TGTGCCATCAGCCCGACTAGTGGGCAGACCCAGTACTTC,CAISPTSGQTQYF
once,-,TRBJ2-1,TRBV5-1,TGCGCCAGCAGCCCTAGGGGGGGTGCTGAGCAGTTCTTC,CASSPRGGAEQFF
-,-,TRBJ2-1,TRBV13,TGTGCCAGCAGCTTAGGGACAGCCGTTCGGTTCTTC,CASSLGTAVRFF
-,-,TRBJ1-2,TRBV19,TGTGCCAGTAGTATCTCCTGGGAGGACTATGGCTACACCTTC,CASSISWEDYGYTF
-,TRBD2,TRBJ2-7,TRBV9,TGTGCCAGCAGCGTTGGGGGGCTAGCGGGTACCTACGAGCAGTACTTC,CASSVGGLAGTYEQYF
once,-,TRBJ1-6,TRBV21-1,TGTGCCAGCAGCCCTTACAGGGGGCGCTTTTCACCCCTCCACTTT,CASSPYRGRFSPLHF
-,TRBD2,TRBJ2-2,TRBV7-3,TGTGCCAGCAGCTTAATCGGGACTAGCGGTCCCGGGGAGCTGTTTTTT,CASSLIGTSGPGELFF
-,-,TRBJ2-5,TRBV5-4,TGTGCCAGCAGCGCGCCCAAAGGCGGGGGCGCCTCCGAGACCCAGTACTTC,CASSAPKGGGASETQYF
once,TRBD2,TRBJ2-7,TRBV11-1,TGTGCCAGCAGCTCCCAGTTCGGGGGGGCCGTGTACGAGCAGTACTTC,CASSSQFGGAVYEQYF
-,TRBD2,TRBJ2-5,TRBV5-8,TGTGCCAGCAGCTTGGGTTCGGGGGGGCCCTTGGAGACCCAGTACTTC,CASSLGSGGPLETQYF
-,-,TRBJ1-2,TRBV7-2,TGTGCCAGCAGCCCACGGACGGTCTATGGCTACACCTTC,CASSPRTVYGYTF
-,-,TRBJ1-1,TRBV5-6,TGTGCCAGCAGCCCCCGCGGGGGGGTTGGAATGAACACTGAAGCTTTCTTT,CASSPRGGVGMNTEAFF
once,TRBD2,TRBJ2-5,TRBV2,TGTGCCAGTCTTATTATCGGGGGGACTAGAGGGCAAGAGACCCAGTACTTC,CASLIIGGTRGQETQYF
once,TRBD1,TRBJ1-4,TRBV6-4,TGTGCCAGCAGTCCAGGGGGCGCAAATGAAAAACTGTTTTTT,CASSPGGANEKLFF
-,TRBD2,TRBJ2-3,TRBV19,TGTGCCAGTAGTATCGGTACCCGACTAGCCGGCACAGATACGCAGTATTTT,CASSIGTRLAGTDTQYF
few,-,TRBJ1-3,TRBV10-1,TGCGCCAGCAGTGAGTCCGGGGCCGCTGGAAACACCATATATTTT,CASSESGAAGNTIYF
-,-,TRBJ2-3,TRBV5-1,TGCGCCAGCAGCGTGGAGGGGGACCGGATAGATACGCAGTATTTT,CASSVEGDRIDTQYF
-,-,TRBJ2-7,TRBV2,TGTGCCAGCAGTGAAGCTAGACACTCCTTC,CASSEARHSF
-,-,TRBJ1-1,TRBV13,TGTGCCAGCAGCTTCCCGGGGGGGGATGCTGAAGCTTTCTTT,CASSFPGGDAEAFF
-,-,TRBJ1-5,TRBV5-1,TGCGCCAGCAGCTTGGAGGGCGGTAGCAATCAGCCCCAGCATTTT,CASSLEGGSNQPQHF
-,TRBD1,TRBJ1-1,TRBV19,TGTGCCAGTAGTCAAATCGGGACAGAGAACACTGAAGCTTTCTTT,CASSQIGTENTEAFF
-,-,TRBJ1-2,TRBV11-3,TGTGCCCCCCGGGGAGGGGGCTACACCTTC,CAPRGGGYTF
-,-,TRBJ2-1,TRBV11-2,TGTGCCAGCAGCTTAGGGGGTTCTGCCTACAATGAGCAGTTCTTC,CASSLGGSAYNEQFF
-,-,TRBJ2-5,TRBV10-1,TGCGCCAGCAGTGAGTCGCCGTCGGGGGAGACCCAGTACTTC,CASSESPSGETQYF
-,-,TRBJ2-1,TRBV27,TGTGCCAGCAGCCCTTGGCCCTTTGATGAGCAGTTCTTC,CASSPWPFDEQFF
-,-,TRBJ2-5,TRBV20-1,TGCAGTGTGTCTCGCGAGACCCAGTACTTC,CSVSRETQYF
-,-,TRBJ1-1,TRBV6-1,TGTGCCAGCAGGGGGGGAGGGGGCACTGAAGCTTTCTTT,CASRGGGGTEAFF
-,-,TRBJ1-1,TRBV10-2,TGCGCCAGCAGTTCCGCGGTGAACACTGAAGCTTTCTTT,CASSSAVNTEAFF
-,-,TRBJ1-1,TRBV6-6,TGTGCCACCATGGACGGGTCTGAAGCTTTCTTT,CATMDGSEAFF
-,-,TRBJ2-7,TRBV11-2,TGTGCCAGCAGGACCTTCTACGAGCAGTACTTC,CASRTFYEQYF
-,TRBD1,TRBJ1-3,TRBV19,TGTGCCAGTAGTACACCCGGGACAGCACGACATGGAAACACCATATATTTT,CASSTPGTARHGNTIYF
-,-,TRBJ1-1,TRBV6-5,TGTGCCAGCAGTTCCCTCAAATCACCGGGGCGAGAAGCTTTCTTT,CASSSLKSPGREAFF
once,-,TRBJ2-7,TRBV7-9,TGTGCCAGCAGCTTGGAGGGGACCTACGAGCAGTACTTC,CASSLEGTYEQYF
-,-,TRBJ1-4,TRBV15,TGTGCCACCAGCGGGCGGGGTGAAAAACTGTTTTTT,CATSGRGEKLFF
-,-,TRBJ2-7,TRBV13,TGTGCCAGCAGCGCGACGACAGGTTCTCTACGAGGGCAGTACTTC,CASSATTGSLRGQYF
-,-,TRBJ2-1,TRBV5-1,TGCGCCAGCACCCACCCTGTGCAGTTCTTC,CASTHPVQFF
-,-,TRBJ1-5,TRBV6-1,TGTGCCAGCAGTGAAGAGAATGGCAATCAGCCCCAGCATTTT,CASSEENGNQPQHF
-,TRBD2,TRBJ2-3,TRBV10-3,TGTGCCATCAGACAGCGGGGGGCCACGGGTGGAGATACGCAGTATTTT,CAIRQRGATGGDTQYF
-,-,TRBJ2-3,TRBV6-5,TGTGCCAGCAGTCTGTGGGGGTCCCACACAGATACGCAGTATTTT,CASSLWGSHTDTQYF